Listed here are 5 T cell receptor beta chains from one sample, sequenced in a study of T cell clonality in common variable immunodeficiency. Method: immunoSEQ multiplex PCR; TCRdb's copy keeps in-frame clones and lacks some. This sample carries around 45,000 clones, none of them present only once. The sample taken for sequencing was peripheral blood mononuclear cells. The receptors here all came from a person between 18 and 75 years old in good health.

Ten or more counts support this clone. The read stops 3 residues short of the end of the CDR3; the missing end is completed from the germline J gene. The chain joins TRBV11-2 to TRBJ2-7, with D perhaps TRBD1 (6 bases). The germline V gene encodes CDR1 SGHAT and CDR2 FQNNGV. This CDR3 comprises 15 residues. V lost 5 bases, J lost 0 bases, and 14 bases lay in between. The CDR3 here is CASSLDRLSSYEQYF. CDR3 DNA (partial): TGTGCCAGCAGCCTCGACAGGTTAAGCTCCTACGAG.

This clone was seen a few times. The read ends 3 residues before the CDR3 terminus; that terminus is restored from the germline J gene. The rearrangement uses TRBV7-2 and TRBJ2-1, with a tentative D call TRBD1 (6 bases). Looked up from germline, CDR1 is SGHTA and CDR2 is FQGNSA. The CDR3 loop spans 12 amino acids. The chain's CDR3 is CSGGHAYNEQFF. The DNA read from the CDR3 is TGTTCTGGGGGCCACGCCTACAATGAG.

This clone was counted a few times. The read terminates 3 residues ahead of where the CDR3 ends, so the germline J gene completes it. The chain carries TRBV19 and TRBJ1-3, with a possible D match to TRBD1 (6 bases). V was cut by 3 bases and J by 4 bases, with 19 bases left in between. Germline lookup yields CDR1 LNHDA and CDR2 SQIVND (reference sequence). There are 17 residues in the CDR3. CDR3 DNA (partial): TGTGCCAGTAGTATTCTCCCCGGACAGTTCGGGGGAAACACC. Its protein is CASSILPGQFGGNT. The CDR3 in full is CASSILPGQFGGNTIYF.

This clone has a count of ten or more. The read terminates 3 residues ahead of where the CDR3 ends, so the germline J gene completes it. The J gene is TRBJ2-3, the V gene TRBV6-1, with a possible D match to TRBD1 (6 bases). The CDR3 length is 13 residues. The germline gives CDR1 MNHNS, CDR2 SASEGT. The CDR3 bases that were read are TGTGCCAGCAGTGAAGAATTAACAGGGACG. Protein: CASSEELTGT. The full CDR3 protein is CASSEELTGTQYF.

This clone was detected many times. The part of the CDR3 DNA that was read is TGCAGTGCTAAGGGGGTTGGGGACAGCCCAAACACCGGGGAG. It encodes CSAKGVGDSPNTGE. The entire CDR3 protein is CSAKGVGDSPNTGELFF. The chain uses TRBV20-1 and TRBJ2-2; the match to TRBD1 covers 7 bases. The read gets to within 3 residues of the CDR3 end, and the germline J gene fills in the rest. After removal of 4 bases from V and 2 bases from J, the junction contained 13 bases not matched to a gene. Germline CDR1 DFQATT, CDR2 SNEGSKA (reference sequence). The CDR3 length is 17 residues.